The 7 T cell receptor beta chains reported below all come from one sample, sequenced in a study of glioma-infiltrating T cells after dendritic cell vaccination. TCRdb keeps only in-frame clones here, not all; method: immunoSEQ multiplex PCR. Of about 95,000 clones listed, 85% to 90% are singletons. Sequencing was performed on blood, taken before dendritic cell vaccination. These receptor sequences come from a human donor with glioblastoma.

The chain is built from TRBV7-2 and TRBJ2-1; the match to TRBD1 covers 8 bases. In germline, CDR1 is SGHTA, CDR2 FQGNSA. With V trimmed by 8 bases and J by 7 bases, 13 bases remained unmatched. The CDR3 consists of 15 residues. CDR3 coding DNA: TGTGCCAGCGGCGTCGGACAGGGTCGGGGGAATGAGCAGTTCTTC. Translation gives CASGVGQGRGNEQFF.

The V and J genes are TRBV27 and TRBJ2-3, with 7 bases identical to TRBD1. With 5 bases clipped from V and 5 bases from J, the junction kept 7 bases outside the gene matches. The germline V gene encodes CDR1 MNHEY and CDR2 SMNVEV (reference sequence). The CDR3 runs 14 residues. CDR3 residues: CASSRQGAEDTQYF. In DNA, the CDR3 is TGTGCCAGCAGTCGACAGGGAGCGGAAGATACGCAGTATTTT.

This clone was recorded a few times. The chain uses TRBV2 and TRBJ1-6; 9 bases fit TRBD1. This CDR3 comprises 15 residues. The germline CDR1 and CDR2 sequences are SNHLY and FYNNEI. V lost 6 bases, J lost 3 bases, and 3 bases stayed unmatched. In DNA, the CDR3 is TGTGCCAGCAGGGGACAGGGTTTCTATAATTCACCCCTCCACTTT. It translates to CASRGQGFYNSPLHF. The variable domain in full, completed from reference TRBV2 and TRBJ1-6, reads EPEVTQTPSHQVTQMGQEVILRCVPISNHLYFYWYRQILGQKVEFLVSFYNNEISEKSEIFDDQFSVERPDGSNFTLKIRSTKLEDSAMYFCASRGQGFYNSPLHFGNGTRLTVT.

The chain carries TRBV9 and TRBJ2-6, with D possibly being TRBD1 (5 bases). The CDR3 spans 18 residues. CDR1 is SGDLS and CDR2 is YYNGEE in the germline V gene. Between the trimmed V and J ends, which lost 0 bases and 0 bases, there was a span of 13 bases. DNA for the CDR3: TGTGCCAGCAGCGTAGAAAGGGGCGTTAGCTCTGGGGCCAACGTCCTGACTTTC. Protein sequence: CASSVERGVSSGANVLTF.

The V call is TRBV11-2, the J call TRBJ1-5, with D uncertain. Germline CDR1 SGHAT, CDR2 FQNNGV. The CDR3 covers 14 residues. V lost 4 bases, J lost 3 bases, and 10 bases lay in between. CDR3 region: CASSCRDDNQPQHF. The CDR3 nucleotides read TGTGCCAGCAGCTGCCGGGATGACAATCAGCCCCAGCATTTT.

The chain carries TRBV27 and TRBJ1-1, with D possibly being TRBD1 (6 bases). This CDR3 is built from 15 residues. Germline assignment: CDR1 MNHEY and CDR2 SMNVEV (reference sequence). Trimming removed 2 bases at V and 11 bases at J, with 21 bases between. In DNA form, the CDR3 reads TGTGCCAGCAGTTTACGGGACATAAAAGTGGGGGTGGCTTTCTTT. This sequence encodes CASSLRDIKVGVAFF.

This clone occurred a few times. The chain links TRBV5-5 to TRBJ1-2; TRBD1 might be the D (5 bases). The V gene lost 2 bases and the J gene lost 5 bases, with 13 bases spanning the gap. CDR1 and CDR2 from the germline V gene are SGHKS and YYEKEE (reference sequence). CDR3 length equals 14 residues. The CDR3 loop reads CASSFGAGRYGYTF. The DNA for the CDR3 is TGTGCCAGCAGCTTCGGTGCAGGGCGATATGGCTACACCTTC. The whole variable domain, remainder taken from reference TRBV5-5 and TRBJ1-2, is DAGVTQSPTHLIKTRGQQVTLRCSPISGHKSVSWYQQVLGQGPQFIFQYYEKEERGRGNFPDRFSARQFPNYSSELNVNALLLGDSALYLCASSFGAGRYGYTFGSGTRLTVV.